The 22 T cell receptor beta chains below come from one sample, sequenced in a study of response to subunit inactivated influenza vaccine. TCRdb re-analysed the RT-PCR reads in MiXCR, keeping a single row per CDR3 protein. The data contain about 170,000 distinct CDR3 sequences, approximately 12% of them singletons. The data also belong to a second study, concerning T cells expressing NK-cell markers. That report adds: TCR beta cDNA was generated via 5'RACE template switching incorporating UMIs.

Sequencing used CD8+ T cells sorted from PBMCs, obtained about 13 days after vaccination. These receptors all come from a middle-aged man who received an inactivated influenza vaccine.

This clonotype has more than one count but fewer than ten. The DNA for the CDR3 is TGTGCCAGCAGTTACTCAACAGGGACAGGGGCCGGAAAACTGTTTTTT. Residues: CASSYSTGTGAGKLFF. The chain links TRBV6-5 to TRBJ1-4, with 10 bases aligning to TRBD1. V shed 0 bases and J 10 bases; nucleotides not matched to a gene: 8. The CDR3 is made up of 16 amino acids. CDR1 MNHEY and CDR2 SVGAGI come from the germline V gene.

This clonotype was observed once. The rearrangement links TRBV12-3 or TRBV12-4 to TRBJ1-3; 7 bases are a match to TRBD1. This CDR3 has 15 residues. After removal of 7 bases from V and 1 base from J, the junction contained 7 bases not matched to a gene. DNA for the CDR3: TGTGCCAGCAACAACAGGGGAGGATCTGGAAACACCATATATTTT. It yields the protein CASNNRGGSGNTIYF.

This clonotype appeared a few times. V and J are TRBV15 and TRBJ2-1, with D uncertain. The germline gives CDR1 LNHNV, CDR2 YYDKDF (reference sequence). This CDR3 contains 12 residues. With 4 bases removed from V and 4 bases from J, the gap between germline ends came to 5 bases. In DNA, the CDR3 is TGTGCCACCAGCAACCTATACAATGAGCAGTTCTTC. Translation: CATSNLYNEQFF.

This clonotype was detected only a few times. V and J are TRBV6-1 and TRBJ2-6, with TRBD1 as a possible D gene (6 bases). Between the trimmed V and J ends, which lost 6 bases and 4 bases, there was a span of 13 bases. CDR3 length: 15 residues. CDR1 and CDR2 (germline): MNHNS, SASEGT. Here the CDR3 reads CASSSQGRGANVLTF. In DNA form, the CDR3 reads TGTGCCAGCAGCTCCCAGGGGAGAGGGGCCAACGTCCTGACTTTC.

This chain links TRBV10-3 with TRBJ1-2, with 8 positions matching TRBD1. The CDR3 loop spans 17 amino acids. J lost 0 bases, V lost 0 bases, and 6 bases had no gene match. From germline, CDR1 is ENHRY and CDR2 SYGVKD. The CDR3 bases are TGTGCCATCAGTGAGTCGTTCTGGACAGGGCCTAACTATGGCTACACCTTC. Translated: CAISESFWTGPNYGYTF.

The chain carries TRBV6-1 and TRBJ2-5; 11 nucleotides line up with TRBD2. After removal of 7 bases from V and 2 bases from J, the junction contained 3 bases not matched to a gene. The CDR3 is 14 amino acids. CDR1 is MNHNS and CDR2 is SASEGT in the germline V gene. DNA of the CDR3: TGTGCCAGCACGGCTAGCGGGGGGCAAGAGACCCAGTACTTC. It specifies CASTASGGQETQYF.

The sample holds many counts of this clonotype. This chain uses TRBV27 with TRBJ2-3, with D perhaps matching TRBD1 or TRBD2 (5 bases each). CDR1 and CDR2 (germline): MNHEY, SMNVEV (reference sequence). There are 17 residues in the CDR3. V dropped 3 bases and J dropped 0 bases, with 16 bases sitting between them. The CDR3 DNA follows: TGTGCCAGCAGTTTGCCCCCCGTGGGGGACAGCACAGATACGCAGTATTTT. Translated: CASSLPPVGDSTDTQYF.

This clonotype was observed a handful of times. Written as DNA, the CDR3 is TGCGCCAGCAGCCGGACGCCCGGGACTCCCGCTGGCAATGAGCAGTTCTTC. Translated, it gives CASSRTPGTPAGNEQFF. The V and J genes are TRBV4-1 and TRBJ2-1, with D perhaps TRBD2 (6 bases). The CDR3 totals 17 residues. CDR1 is MGHRA, CDR2 YSYEKL, per germline. V lost 4 bases, J lost 6 bases, and 22 bases lay in between.

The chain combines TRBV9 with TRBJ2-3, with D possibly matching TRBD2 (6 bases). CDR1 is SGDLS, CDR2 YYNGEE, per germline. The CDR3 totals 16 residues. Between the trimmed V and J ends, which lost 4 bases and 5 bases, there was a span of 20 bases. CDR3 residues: CASSPIDWSGGDTQYF. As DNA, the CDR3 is TGTGCCAGCAGCCCTATCGACTGGTCCGGGGGAGATACGCAGTATTTT.

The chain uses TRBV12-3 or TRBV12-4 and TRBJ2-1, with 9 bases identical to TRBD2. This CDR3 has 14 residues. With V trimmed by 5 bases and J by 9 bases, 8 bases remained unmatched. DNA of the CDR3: TGTGCCAGCAGTCTTAGCGGGAGAGGGAGTGAGCAGTTCTTC. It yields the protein CASSLSGRGSEQFF.

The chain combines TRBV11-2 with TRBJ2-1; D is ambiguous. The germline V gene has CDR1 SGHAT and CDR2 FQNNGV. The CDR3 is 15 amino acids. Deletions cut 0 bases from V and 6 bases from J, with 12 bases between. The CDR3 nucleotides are TGTGCCAGCAGCTTAGATCAAGGCCGTTTCAATGAGCAGTTCTTC. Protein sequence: CASSLDQGRFNEQFF.

The DNA for the CDR3 is TGTGCCAGCAGCTTACGGGGGGCACGGGAGCAGTACTTC. Its protein product is CASSLRGAREQYF. The chain employs TRBV5-4 and TRBJ2-7; a possible D gene is TRBD2 (7 bases). The germline V and J ends were trimmed by 2 bases and 7 bases, with 13 bases remaining between them. The CDR3 length is 13 residues. Germline loops: CDR1 SGHNT, CDR2 YYREEE (reference sequence).

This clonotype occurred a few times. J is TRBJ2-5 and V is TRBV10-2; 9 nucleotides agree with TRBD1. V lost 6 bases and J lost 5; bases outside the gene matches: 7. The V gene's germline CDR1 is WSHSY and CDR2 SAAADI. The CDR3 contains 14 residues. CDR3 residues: CASRDQDRGETQYF. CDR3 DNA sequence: TGCGCCAGCAGAGACCAGGACAGGGGCGAGACCCAGTACTTC.

Here the CDR3 reads CASSTPRAGGTGELFF. The CDR3 DNA reads TGTGCCAGCAGCACTCCCCGAGCGGGGGGCACCGGGGAGCTGTTTTTT. The rearrangement uses TRBV9 and TRBJ2-2; TRBD2 matches at 9 bases. The CDR3 is made up of 16 amino acids. With V trimmed by 4 bases and J by 4 bases, 8 bases remained unmatched. The germline V gene has CDR1 SGDLS and CDR2 YYNGEE. The whole variable domain, filled in from reference TRBV9 and TRBJ2-2, reads DSGVTQTPKHLITATGQRVTLRCSPRSGDLSVYWYQQSLDQGLQFLIQYYNGEERAKGNILERFSAQQFPDLHSELNLSSLELGDSALYFCASSTPRAGGTGELFFGEGSRLTVL.

CDR3 coding DNA: TGTGCCAGCAGTTTATGGTCCGGGGTGGCTGAAGCTTTCTTT. Translating it yields CASSLWSGVAEAFF. This chain joins TRBV28 and TRBJ1-1; D is unclear. The CDR3 contains 14 residues. In germline, CDR1 is MDHEN, CDR2 SYDVKM. Trimming pared 0 bases from V and 6 bases from J, leaving 11 bases between.

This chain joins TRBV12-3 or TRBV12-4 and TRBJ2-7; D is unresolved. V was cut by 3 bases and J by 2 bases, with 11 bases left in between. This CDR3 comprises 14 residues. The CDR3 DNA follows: TGTGCCAGCAGTTTGGGTGGCCGACCCTACGAGCAGTACTTC. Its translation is CASSLGGRPYEQYF.

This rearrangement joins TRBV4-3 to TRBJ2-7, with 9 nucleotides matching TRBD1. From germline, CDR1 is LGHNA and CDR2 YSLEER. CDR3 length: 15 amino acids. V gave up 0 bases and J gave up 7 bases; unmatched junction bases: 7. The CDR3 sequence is CASSQEDGQGWEQYF. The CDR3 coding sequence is TGCGCCAGCAGCCAAGAGGATGGACAGGGGTGGGAGCAGTACTTC.

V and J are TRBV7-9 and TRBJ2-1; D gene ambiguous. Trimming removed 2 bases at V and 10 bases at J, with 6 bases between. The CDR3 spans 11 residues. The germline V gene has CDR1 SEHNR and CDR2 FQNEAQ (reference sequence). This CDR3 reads CASSLTIEQFF. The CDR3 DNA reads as TGTGCCAGCAGCTTAACTATCGAGCAGTTCTTC.

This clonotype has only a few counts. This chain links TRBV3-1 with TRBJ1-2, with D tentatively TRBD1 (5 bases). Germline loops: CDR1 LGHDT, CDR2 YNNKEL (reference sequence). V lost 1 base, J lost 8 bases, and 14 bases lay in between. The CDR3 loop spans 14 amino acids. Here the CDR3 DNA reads TGTGCCAGCAGCCAAGGCCCCGGGGGACGAGGCTACACCTTC. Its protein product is CASSQGPGGRGYTF.

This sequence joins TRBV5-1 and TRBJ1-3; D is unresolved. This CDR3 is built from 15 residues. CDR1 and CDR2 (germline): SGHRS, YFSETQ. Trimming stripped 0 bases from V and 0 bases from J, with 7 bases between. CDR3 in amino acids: CASSLVGSSGNTIYF. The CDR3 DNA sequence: TGCGCCAGCAGCTTGGTCGGGAGCTCTGGAAACACCATATATTTT.

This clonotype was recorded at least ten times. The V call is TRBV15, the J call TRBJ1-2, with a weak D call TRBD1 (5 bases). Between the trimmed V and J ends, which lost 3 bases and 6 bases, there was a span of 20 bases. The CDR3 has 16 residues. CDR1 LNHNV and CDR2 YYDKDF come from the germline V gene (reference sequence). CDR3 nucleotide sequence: TGTGCCACCAGCAGGGAAATACGTGGAGGGGAGGATGGCTACACCTTC. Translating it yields CATSREIRGGEDGYTF.

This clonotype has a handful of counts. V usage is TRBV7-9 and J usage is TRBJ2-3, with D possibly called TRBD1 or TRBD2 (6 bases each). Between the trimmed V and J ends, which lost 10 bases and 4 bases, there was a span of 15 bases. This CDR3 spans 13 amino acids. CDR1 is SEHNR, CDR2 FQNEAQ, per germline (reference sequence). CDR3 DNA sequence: TGTGCCACCGGAGGGGGGAACTCAGATACGCAGTATTTT. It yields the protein CATGGGNSDTQYF.